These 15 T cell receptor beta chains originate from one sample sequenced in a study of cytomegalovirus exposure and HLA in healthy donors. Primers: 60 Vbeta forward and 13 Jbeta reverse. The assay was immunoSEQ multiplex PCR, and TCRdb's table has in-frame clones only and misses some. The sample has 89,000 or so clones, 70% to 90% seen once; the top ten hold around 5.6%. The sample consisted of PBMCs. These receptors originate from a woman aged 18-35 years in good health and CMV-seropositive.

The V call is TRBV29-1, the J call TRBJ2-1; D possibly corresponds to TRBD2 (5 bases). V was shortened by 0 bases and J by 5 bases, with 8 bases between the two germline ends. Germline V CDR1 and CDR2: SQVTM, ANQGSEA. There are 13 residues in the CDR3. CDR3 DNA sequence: TGCAGCGTTGAAGAGGGAGTGAACAATGAGCAGTTCTTC. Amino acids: CSVEEGVNNEQFF.

The CDR3 nucleotides are TGCGCCAGCAGCTTACTGACTGTCGGGACAGGGGAGGGTGATACGCAGTATTTT. Protein product: CASSLLTVGTGEGDTQYF. This sequence joins TRBV5-1 and TRBJ2-3; 10 nucleotides align to TRBD1. Germline assignment: CDR1 SGHRS and CDR2 YFSETQ. With V trimmed by 2 bases and J by 6 bases, 15 bases remained unmatched. This CDR3 spans 18 amino acids.

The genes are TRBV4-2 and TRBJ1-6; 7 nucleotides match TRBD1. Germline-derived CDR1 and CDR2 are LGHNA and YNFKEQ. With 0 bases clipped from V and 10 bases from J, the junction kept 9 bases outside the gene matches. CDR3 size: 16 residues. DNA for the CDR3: TGTGCCAGCAGCCAAGATGCGGCGGCAGGGGGATCACCCCTCCACTTT. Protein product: CASSQDAAAGGSPLHF.

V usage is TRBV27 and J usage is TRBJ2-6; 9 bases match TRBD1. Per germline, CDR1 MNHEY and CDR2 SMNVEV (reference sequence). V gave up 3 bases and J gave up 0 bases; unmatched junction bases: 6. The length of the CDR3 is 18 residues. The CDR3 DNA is TGTGCCAGCAGTTTTACAGGGGGCATAGGCTCTGGGGCCAACGTCCTGACTTTC. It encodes CASSFTGGIGSGANVLTF.

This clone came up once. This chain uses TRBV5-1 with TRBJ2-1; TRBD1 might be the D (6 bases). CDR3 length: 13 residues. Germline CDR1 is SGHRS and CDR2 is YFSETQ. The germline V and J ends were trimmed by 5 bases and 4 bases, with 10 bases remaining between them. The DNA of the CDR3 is TGCGCCAGCAGTCAAGGACAGTACAATGAGCAGTTCTTC. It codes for CASSQGQYNEQFF.

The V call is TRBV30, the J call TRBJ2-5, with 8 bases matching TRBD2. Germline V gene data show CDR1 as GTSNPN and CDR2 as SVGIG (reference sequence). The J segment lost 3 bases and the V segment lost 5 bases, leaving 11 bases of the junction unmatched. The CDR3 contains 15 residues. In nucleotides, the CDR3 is TGTGCCTGGGGGAGGGGGGGACTAGGGAAAGAGACCCAGTACTTC. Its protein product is CAWGRGGLGKETQYF. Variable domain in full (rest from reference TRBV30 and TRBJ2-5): SQTIHQWPATLVQPVGSPLSLECTVEGTSNPNLYWYRQAAGRGLQLLFYSVGIGQISSEVPQNLSASRPQDRQFILSSKKLLLSDSGFYLCAWGRGGLGKETQYFGPGTRLLVL.

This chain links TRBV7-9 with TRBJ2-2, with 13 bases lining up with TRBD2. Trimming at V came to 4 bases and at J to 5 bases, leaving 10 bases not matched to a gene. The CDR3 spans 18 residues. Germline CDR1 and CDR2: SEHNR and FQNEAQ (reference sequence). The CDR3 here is CASSSPGLAGYDTGELFF. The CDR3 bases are TGTGCCAGCAGCTCCCCGGGACTAGCGGGATATGATACCGGGGAGCTGTTTTTT.

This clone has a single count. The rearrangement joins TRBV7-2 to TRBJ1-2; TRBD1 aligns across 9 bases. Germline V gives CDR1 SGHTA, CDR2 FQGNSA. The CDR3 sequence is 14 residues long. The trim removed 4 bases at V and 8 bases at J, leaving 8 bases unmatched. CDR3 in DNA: TGTGCCAGCAGCTCCCTCGGGACAGGGTTAGGCTACACCTTC. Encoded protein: CASSSLGTGLGYTF. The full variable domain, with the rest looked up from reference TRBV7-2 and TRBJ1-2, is GAGVSQSPSNKVTEKGKDVELRCDPISGHTALYWYRQSLGQGLEFLIYFQGNSAPDKSGLPSDRFSAERTGGSVSTLTIQRTQQEDSAVYLCASSSLGTGLGYTFGSGTRLTVV.

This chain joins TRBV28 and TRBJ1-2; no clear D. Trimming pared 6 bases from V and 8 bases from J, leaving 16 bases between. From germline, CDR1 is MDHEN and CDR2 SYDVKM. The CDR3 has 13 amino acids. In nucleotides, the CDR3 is TGTGCCAGCAGCCAAGGACTGGCGATGGGCTACACCTTC. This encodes CASSQGLAMGYTF.

In DNA form, the CDR3 reads TGCACCAGCAGCCAAGAGTATGGCAATCAGCCCCAGCATTTT. Translated: CTSSQEYGNQPQHF. The gene calls are TRBV1 and TRBJ1-5. TRBV1 is an annotated pseudogene. The CDR3 covers 14 residues.

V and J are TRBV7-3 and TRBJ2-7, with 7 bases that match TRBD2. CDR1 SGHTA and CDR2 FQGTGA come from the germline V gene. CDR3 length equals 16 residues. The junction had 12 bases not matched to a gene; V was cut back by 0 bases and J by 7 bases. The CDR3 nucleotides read TGTGCCAGCAGCTTAACGCCCAGACTAGCTGGAGGTGAGCAGTACTTC. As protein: CASSLTPRLAGGEQYF.

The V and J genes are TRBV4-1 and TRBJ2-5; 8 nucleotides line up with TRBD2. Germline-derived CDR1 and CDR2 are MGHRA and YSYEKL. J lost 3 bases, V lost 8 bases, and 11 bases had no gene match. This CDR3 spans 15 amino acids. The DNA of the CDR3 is TGCGCCAGCCGCCCGCTGGGGCGGGGGGAAGAGACCCAGTACTTC. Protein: CASRPLGRGEETQYF.

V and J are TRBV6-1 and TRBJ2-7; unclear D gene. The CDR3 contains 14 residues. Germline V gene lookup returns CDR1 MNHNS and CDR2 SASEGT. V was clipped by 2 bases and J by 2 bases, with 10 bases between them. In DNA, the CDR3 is TGTGCCAGCAGTGAATTGGATCTAGCCTACGAGCAGTACTTC. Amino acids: CASSELDLAYEQYF.

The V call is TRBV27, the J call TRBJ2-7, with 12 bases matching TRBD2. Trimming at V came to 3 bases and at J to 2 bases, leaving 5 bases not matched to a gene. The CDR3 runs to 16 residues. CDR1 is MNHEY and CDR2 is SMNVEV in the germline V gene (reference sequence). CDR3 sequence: CASSLVGLAGTYEQYF. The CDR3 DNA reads TGTGCCAGCAGTTTGGTTGGACTAGCGGGAACCTACGAGCAGTACTTC.

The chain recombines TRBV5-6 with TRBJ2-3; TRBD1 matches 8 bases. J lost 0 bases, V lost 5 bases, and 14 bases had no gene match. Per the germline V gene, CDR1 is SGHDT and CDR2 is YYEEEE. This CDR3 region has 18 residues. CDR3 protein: CASRDRAQGVASTDTQYF. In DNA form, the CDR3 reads TGTGCCAGCAGGGACAGGGCCCAGGGAGTTGCTAGCACAGATACGCAGTATTTT.